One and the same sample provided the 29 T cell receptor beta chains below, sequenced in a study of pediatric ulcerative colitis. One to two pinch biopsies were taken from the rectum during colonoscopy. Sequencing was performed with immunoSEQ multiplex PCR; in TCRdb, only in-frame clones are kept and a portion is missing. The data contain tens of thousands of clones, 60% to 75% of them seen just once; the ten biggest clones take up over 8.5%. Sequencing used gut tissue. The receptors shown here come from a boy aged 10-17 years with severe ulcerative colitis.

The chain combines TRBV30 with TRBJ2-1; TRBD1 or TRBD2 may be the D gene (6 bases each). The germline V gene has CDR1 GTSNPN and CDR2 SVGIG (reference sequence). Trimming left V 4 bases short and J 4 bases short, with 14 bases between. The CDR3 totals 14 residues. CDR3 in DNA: TGTGCCTGGAATCGAGGGGGACTGTACAATGAGCAGTTCTTC. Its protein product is CAWNRGGLYNEQFF. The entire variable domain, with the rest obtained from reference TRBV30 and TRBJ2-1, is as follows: SQTIHQWPATLVQPVGSPLSLECTVEGTSNPNLYWYRQAAGRGLQLLFYSVGIGQISSEVPQNLSASRPQDRQFILSSKKLLLSDSGFYLCAWNRGGLYNEQFFGPGTRLTVL.

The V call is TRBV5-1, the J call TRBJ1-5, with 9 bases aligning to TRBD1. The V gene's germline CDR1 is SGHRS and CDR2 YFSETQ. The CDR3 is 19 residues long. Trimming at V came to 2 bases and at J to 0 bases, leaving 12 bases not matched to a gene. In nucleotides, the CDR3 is TGCGCCAGCAGCTTCTCCGGGACAGGGCCACTAGATAGCAATCAGCCCCAGCATTTT. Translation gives CASSFSGTGPLDSNQPQHF. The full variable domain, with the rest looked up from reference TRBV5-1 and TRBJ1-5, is KAGVTQTPRYLIKTRGQQVTLSCSPISGHRSVSWYQQTPGQGLQFLFEYFSETQRNKGNFPGRFSGRQFSNSRSEMNVSTLELGDSALYLCASSFSGTGPLDSNQPQHFGDGTRLSIL.

DNA of the CDR3: TGTGCCAGCAGCTTAGGCCTCGGGGGTAGGAGCGGCTACACCTTC. Its translation is CASSLGLGGRSGYTF. The chain combines TRBV13 with TRBJ1-2; perhaps TRBD1 as D (5 bases). This CDR3 has 15 residues. Trimming stripped 0 bases from V and 8 bases from J, with 16 bases between. Germline values: CDR1 PRHDT, CDR2 FYEKMQ (reference sequence).

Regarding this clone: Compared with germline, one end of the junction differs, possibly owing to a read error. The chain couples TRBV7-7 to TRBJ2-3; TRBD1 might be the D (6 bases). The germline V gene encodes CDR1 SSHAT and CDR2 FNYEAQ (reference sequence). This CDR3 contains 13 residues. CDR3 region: CASSWDQGDTQYF. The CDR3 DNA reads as TGTGCTAGCAGCTGGGATCAGGGGGATACGCAGTATTTT.

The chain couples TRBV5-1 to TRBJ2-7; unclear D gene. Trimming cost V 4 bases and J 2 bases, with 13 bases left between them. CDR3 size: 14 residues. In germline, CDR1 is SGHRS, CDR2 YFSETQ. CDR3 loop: CASSITGGTYEQYF. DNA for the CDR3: TGCGCCAGCAGCATAACTGGCGGAACCTACGAGCAGTACTTC.

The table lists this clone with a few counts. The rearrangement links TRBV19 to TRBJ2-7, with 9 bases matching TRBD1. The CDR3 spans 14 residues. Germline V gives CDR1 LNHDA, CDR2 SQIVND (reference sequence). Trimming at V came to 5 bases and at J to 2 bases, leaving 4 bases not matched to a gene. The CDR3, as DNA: TGTGCCAGTAGTCGACGGACAGGGGCCTACGAGCAGTACTTC. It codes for CASSRRTGAYEQYF.

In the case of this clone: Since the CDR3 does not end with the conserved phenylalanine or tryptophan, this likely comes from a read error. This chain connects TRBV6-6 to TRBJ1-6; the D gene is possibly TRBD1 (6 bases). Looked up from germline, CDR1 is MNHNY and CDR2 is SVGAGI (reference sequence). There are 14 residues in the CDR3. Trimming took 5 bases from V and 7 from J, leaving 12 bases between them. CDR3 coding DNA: TGTGCCAGCAGTCAAACACAGGGAAATTCACCCCTCCACCTT. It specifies CASSQTQGNSPLHL.

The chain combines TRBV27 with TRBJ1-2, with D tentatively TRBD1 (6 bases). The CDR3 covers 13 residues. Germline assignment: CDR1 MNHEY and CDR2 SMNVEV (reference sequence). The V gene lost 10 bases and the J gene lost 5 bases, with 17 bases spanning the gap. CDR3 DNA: TGTGCCACCCGGCCTCAGGGGCTATATGGCTACACCTTC. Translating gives CATRPQGLYGYTF.

This CDR3 reads CASSPWLYEQYF. DNA of the CDR3: TGTGCCAGCAGCCCGTGGTTGTACGAGCAGTACTTC. This rearrangement joins TRBV7-8 to TRBJ2-7; no clear D. The ends were cut back, 5 bases at V and 4 bases at J, with 9 bases in the middle. Germline V CDR1 and CDR2: SGHVS, FQNEAQ. This CDR3 contains 12 residues.

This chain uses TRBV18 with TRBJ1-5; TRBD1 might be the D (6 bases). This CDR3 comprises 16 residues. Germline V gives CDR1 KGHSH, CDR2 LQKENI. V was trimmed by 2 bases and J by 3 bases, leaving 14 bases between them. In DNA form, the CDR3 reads TGTGCCAGCTCACCAACCGGGGGGGCCTTCAATCAGCCCCAGCATTTT. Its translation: CASSPTGGAFNQPQHF.

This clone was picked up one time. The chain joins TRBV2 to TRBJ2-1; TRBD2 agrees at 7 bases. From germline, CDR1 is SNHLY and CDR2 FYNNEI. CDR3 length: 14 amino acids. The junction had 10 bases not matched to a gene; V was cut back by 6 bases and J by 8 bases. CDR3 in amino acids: CASSRTSNIHEQFF. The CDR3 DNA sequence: TGTGCCAGCAGCAGGACTAGTAACATCCATGAGCAGTTCTTC. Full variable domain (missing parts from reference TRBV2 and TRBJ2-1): EPEVTQTPSHQVTQMGQEVILRCVPISNHLYFYWYRQILGQKVEFLVSFYNNEISEKSEIFDDQFSVERPDGSNFTLKIRSTKLEDSAMYFCASSRTSNIHEQFFGPGTRLTVL.

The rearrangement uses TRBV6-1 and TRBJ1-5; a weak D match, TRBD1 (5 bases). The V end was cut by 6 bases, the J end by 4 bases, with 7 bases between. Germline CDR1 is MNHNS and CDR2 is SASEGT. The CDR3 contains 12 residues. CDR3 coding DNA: TGTGCCAGCAGGACAGTTAATCAGCCCCAGCATTTT. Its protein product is CASRTVNQPQHF.

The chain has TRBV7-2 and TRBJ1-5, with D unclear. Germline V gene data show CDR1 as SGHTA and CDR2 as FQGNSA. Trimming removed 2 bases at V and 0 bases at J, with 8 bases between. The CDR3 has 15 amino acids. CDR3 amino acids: CASSLYGDSNQPQHF. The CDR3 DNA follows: TGTGCCAGCAGCTTATATGGAGATAGCAATCAGCCCCAGCATTTT.

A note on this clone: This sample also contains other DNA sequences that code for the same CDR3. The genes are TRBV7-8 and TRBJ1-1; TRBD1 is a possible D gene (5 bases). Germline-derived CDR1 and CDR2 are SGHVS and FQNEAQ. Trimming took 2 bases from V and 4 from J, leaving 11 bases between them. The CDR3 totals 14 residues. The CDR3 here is CASSLMGRGTEAFF. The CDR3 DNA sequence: TGTGCCAGCAGCTTAATGGGGCGGGGCACTGAAGCTTTCTTT.

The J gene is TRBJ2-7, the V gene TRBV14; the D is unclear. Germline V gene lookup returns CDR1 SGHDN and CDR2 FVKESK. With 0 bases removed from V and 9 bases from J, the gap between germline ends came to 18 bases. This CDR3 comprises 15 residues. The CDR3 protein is CASSQDRTKRRGQYF. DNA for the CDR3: TGTGCCAGCAGCCAAGACCGAACGAAACGACGCGGGCAGTACTTC.

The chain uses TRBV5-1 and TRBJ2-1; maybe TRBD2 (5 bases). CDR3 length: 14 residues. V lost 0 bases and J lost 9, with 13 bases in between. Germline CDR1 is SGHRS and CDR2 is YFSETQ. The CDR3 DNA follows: TGCGCCAGCAGCTTGGCCGAGGGTACTTCTGAGCAGTTCTTC. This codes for CASSLAEGTSEQFF.

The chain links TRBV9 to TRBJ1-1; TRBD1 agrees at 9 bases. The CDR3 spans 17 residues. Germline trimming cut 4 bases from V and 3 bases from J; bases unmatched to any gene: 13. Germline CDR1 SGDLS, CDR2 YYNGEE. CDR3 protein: CASSQGQGRGWDTEAFF. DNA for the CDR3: TGTGCCAGCAGCCAGGGACAGGGTCGGGGATGGGACACTGAAGCTTTCTTT.

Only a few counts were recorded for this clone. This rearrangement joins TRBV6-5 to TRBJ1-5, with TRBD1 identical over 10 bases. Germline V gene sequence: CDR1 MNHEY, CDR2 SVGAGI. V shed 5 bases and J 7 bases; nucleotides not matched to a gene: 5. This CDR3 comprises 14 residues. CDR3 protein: CASSQDRGAQPQHF. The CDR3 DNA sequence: TGTGCCAGCAGTCAGGACAGGGGGGCACAGCCCCAGCATTTT.

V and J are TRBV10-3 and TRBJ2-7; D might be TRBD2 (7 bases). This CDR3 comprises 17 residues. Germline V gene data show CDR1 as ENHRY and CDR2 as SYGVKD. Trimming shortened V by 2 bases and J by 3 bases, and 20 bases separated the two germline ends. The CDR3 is CAISEGLIGGLRYEQYF. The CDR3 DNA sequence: TGTGCCATCAGTGAGGGATTGATCGGGGGGCTTCGCTACGAGCAGTACTTC.

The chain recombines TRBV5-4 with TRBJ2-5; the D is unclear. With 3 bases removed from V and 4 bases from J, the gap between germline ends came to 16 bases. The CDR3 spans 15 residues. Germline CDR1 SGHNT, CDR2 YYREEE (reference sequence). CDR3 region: CASSSQVASGETQYF. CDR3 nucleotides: TGTGCCAGCAGCTCTCAGGTGGCTTCGGGAGAGACCCAGTACTTC.

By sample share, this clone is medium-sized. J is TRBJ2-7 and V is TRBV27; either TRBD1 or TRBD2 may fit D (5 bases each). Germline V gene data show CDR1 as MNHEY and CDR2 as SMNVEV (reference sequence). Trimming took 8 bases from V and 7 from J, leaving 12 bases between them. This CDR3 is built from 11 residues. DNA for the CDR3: TGTGCCAGCGGGGGATTGGGAGAGCAGTACTTC. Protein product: CASGGLGEQYF.

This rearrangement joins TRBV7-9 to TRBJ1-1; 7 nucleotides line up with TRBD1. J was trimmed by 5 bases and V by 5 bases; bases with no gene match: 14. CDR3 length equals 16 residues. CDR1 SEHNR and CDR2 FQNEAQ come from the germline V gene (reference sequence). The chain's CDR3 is CASSPRQGNIRTEAFF. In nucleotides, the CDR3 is TGTGCCAGCAGCCCCCGACAGGGAAACATTAGAACTGAAGCTTTCTTT. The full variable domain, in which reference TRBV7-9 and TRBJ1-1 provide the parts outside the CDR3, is DTGVSQNPRHKITKRGQNVTFRCDPISEHNRLYWYRQTLGQGPEFLTYFQNEAQLEKSRLLSDRFSAERPKGSFSTLEIQRTEQGDSAMYLCASSPRQGNIRTEAFFGQGTRLTVV.

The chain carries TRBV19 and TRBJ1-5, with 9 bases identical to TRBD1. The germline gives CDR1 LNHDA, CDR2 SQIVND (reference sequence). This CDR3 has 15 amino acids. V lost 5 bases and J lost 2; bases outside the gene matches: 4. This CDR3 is CASSQTGGGNQPQHF. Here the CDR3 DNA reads TGTGCCAGTAGTCAAACAGGGGGCGGCAATCAGCCCCAGCATTTT.

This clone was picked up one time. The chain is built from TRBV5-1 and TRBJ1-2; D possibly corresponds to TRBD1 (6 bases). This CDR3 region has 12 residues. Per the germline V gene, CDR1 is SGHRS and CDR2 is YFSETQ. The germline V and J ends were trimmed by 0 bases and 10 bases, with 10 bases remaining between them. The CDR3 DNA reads TGCGCCAGCAGCTTGGGGGACACCCACTACACCTTC. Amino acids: CASSLGDTHYTF.

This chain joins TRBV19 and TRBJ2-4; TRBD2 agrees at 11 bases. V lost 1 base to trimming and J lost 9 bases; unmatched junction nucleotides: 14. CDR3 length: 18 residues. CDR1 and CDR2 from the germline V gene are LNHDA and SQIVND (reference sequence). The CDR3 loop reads CASSIVLASGGYGRIQYF. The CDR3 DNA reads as TGTGCCAGTAGTATAGTTCTAGCTAGCGGGGGGTATGGGCGCATTCAGTACTTC.

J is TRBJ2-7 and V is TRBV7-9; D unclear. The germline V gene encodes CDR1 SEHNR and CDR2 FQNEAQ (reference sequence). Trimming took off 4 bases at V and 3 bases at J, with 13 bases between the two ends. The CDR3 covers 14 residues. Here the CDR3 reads CASSSGRRDYEQYF. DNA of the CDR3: TGTGCCAGCAGCTCTGGCAGGAGAGACTACGAGCAGTACTTC.

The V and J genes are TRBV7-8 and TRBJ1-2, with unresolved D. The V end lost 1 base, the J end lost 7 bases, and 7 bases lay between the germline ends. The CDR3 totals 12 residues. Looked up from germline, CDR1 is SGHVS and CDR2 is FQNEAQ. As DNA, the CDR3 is TGTGCCAGCAGCTTAGACGGCGTTGGCTACACCTTC. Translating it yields CASSLDGVGYTF.

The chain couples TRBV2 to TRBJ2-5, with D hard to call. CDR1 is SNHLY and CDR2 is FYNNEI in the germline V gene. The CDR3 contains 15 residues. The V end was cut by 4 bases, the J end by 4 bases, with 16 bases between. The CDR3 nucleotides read TGTGCCAGCAGTGGGAATAGTCGCCCTGGAGAGACCCAGTACTTC. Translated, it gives CASSGNSRPGETQYF.

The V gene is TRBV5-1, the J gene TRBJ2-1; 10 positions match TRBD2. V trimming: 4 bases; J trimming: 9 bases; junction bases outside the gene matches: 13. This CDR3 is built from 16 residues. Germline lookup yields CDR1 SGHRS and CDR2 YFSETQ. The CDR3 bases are TGCGCCAGCAGCCCCAGTGGAGCGGGGGGGCCGGGTGAGCAGTTCTTC. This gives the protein CASSPSGAGGPGEQFF.